These 30 T cell receptor beta chains share one sample of origin, sequenced in a study of T cell responses to AZD1222 COVID-19 vaccine. Produced via immunoSEQ multiplex PCR; TCRdb's table is partial and in-frame only. This table holds 55,000 to 65,000 clones, around 85% found once. This sample comprised peripheral blood, obtained on day 0 of AZD1222 vaccination. The receptors shown here come from an adult in good health.

This chain links TRBV29-1 with TRBJ2-7, with unresolved D. V dropped 5 bases and J dropped 5 bases, with 10 bases sitting between them. The CDR3 contains 11 residues. CDR1 is SQVTM and CDR2 is ANQGSEA in the germline V gene. CDR3 bases: TGCAGCGTTTTTTTGCTAGACGAGCAGTACTTC. Translated, it gives CSVFLLDEQYF.

The chain uses TRBV7-9 and TRBJ1-1; 7 bases align to TRBD1. The germline V gene has CDR1 SEHNR and CDR2 FQNEAQ (reference sequence). The CDR3 sequence is 14 residues long. The J segment lost 5 bases and the V segment lost 0 bases, leaving 3 bases of the junction unmatched. The CDR3 spells CASSLASGGTEAFF. In DNA, the CDR3 is TGTGCCAGCAGCTTAGCGTCAGGGGGGACTGAAGCTTTCTTT.

As concerns this clone: An end of the junction differs from the germline gene, which may be a read error. V usage is TRBV6-1 and J usage is TRBJ2-1, with D unclear. The CDR3 has 12 residues. Germline V CDR1 and CDR2: MNHNS, SASEGT. The CDR3 DNA follows: TGTGCCAGCAGTGAACCCGGGTATGAGCAGCTCTTC. As protein: CASSEPGYEQLF.

This clone was counted only a few times. The identical CDR3 is also encoded by other nucleotide sequences in the sample. V usage is TRBV5-1 and J usage is TRBJ1-3; the D gene is possibly TRBD1 (6 bases). Germline V gene lookup returns CDR1 SGHRS and CDR2 YFSETQ. The CDR3 runs 13 residues. Deletions cut 4 bases from V and 1 base from J, with 6 bases between. The CDR3 sequence: CASSTGSGNTIYF. The CDR3 coding sequence is TGCGCCAGCAGCACAGGGTCTGGAAACACCATATATTTT. The full variable domain, its missing parts supplied by reference TRBV5-1 and TRBJ1-3, is KAGVTQTPRYLIKTRGQQVTLSCSPISGHRSVSWYQQTPGQGLQFLFEYFSETQRNKGNFPGRFSGRQFSNSRSEMNVSTLELGDSALYLCASSTGSGNTIYFGEGSWLTVV.

The chain employs TRBV7-3 and TRBJ1-2; no clear D gene. The CDR3 has 13 residues. V gave up 9 bases and J gave up 0 bases, with 11 bases separating them. The V gene's germline CDR1 is SGHTA and CDR2 FQGTGA. This CDR3 is CASSSGTNYGYTF. The CDR3 nucleotides are TGTGCCAGTAGTTCGGGTACTAACTATGGCTACACCTTC.

V and J are TRBV2 and TRBJ1-4; maybe TRBD1 (6 bases). Looked up from germline, CDR1 is SNHLY and CDR2 is FYNNEI. V was shortened by 4 bases and J by 7 bases, with 13 bases between the two germline ends. This CDR3 has 14 residues. CDR3 DNA sequence: TGTGCCAGCAGTGTAAACAGGGTAATTGAAAAACTGTTTTTT. Translation: CASSVNRVIEKLFF.

The chain recombines TRBV5-8 with TRBJ2-7; D gene ambiguous. Germline assignment: CDR1 SGHTS and CDR2 YDEGEE. The length of the CDR3 is 16 residues. V was cut by 3 bases and J by 6 bases, with 22 bases left in between. The CDR3 reads CASSYSPAARTGEQYF. The CDR3 nucleotides are TGTGCCAGCAGCTACAGTCCTGCAGCTCGGACGGGCGAGCAGTACTTC.

V usage is TRBV29-1 and J usage is TRBJ1-4; 8 nucleotides match TRBD1. Germline V gene lookup returns CDR1 SQVTM and CDR2 ANQGSEA. The CDR3 length is 14 residues. After removal of 5 bases from V and 8 bases from J, the junction contained 10 bases not matched to a gene. CDR3 sequence: CSVRGTGFYEKLFF. In nucleotides, the CDR3 is TGCAGCGTTCGGGGGACAGGCTTTTACGAAAAACTGTTTTTT.

The V gene is TRBV3-1 (or the pseudogene TRBV3-2), the J gene TRBJ2-3; no clear D. From germline, CDR1 is LGHDT and CDR2 YNNKEL (reference sequence). There are 15 residues in the CDR3. The V and J ends lost 5 bases and 4 bases respectively, with 16 bases between them. The CDR3 protein is CASSTDSVTPDTQYF. The CDR3 coding sequence is TGTGCCAGCAGCACAGACTCCGTTACACCAGATACGCAGTATTTT.

J is TRBJ2-7 and V is TRBV2; D is possibly TRBD2 (5 bases). V gave up 2 bases and J gave up 3 bases, with 11 bases separating them. The V gene's germline CDR1 is SNHLY and CDR2 FYNNEI. The CDR3 sequence is 14 residues long. Here the CDR3 reads CASSESGYDYEQYF. The CDR3 nucleotides read TGTGCCAGCAGTGAATCGGGGTATGACTACGAGCAGTACTTC.

This chain links TRBV19 with TRBJ2-5; 7 bases fit TRBD1. CDR1 is LNHDA, CDR2 SQIVND, per germline (reference sequence). The ends lost 7 bases at V and 0 bases at J; junction bases unmatched: 5. This CDR3 is built from 14 residues. In nucleotides, the CDR3 is TGTGCCAGTACCGCTACAGGGGACCAAGAGACCCAGTACTTC. Translation: CASTATGDQETQYF.

This clone was seen just once. This chain links TRBV19 with TRBJ1-1, with D perhaps TRBD1 (5 bases). Germline values: CDR1 LNHDA, CDR2 SQIVND (reference sequence). This CDR3 has 14 amino acids. V gave up 3 bases and J gave up 4 bases, with 12 bases separating them. CDR3 sequence reads: CASSMGPLGTEAFF. In nucleotides, the CDR3 is TGTGCCAGTAGTATGGGACCGCTGGGCACTGAAGCTTTCTTT.

The genes are TRBV3-1 (or the pseudogene TRBV3-2) and TRBJ2-1; 8 bases agree with TRBD2. Germline-derived CDR1 and CDR2 are LGHDT and YNNKEL (reference sequence). V shed 6 bases and J 3 bases; nucleotides not matched to a gene: 10. The CDR3 has 16 amino acids. The CDR3 DNA sequence: TGTGCCAGCAGTCTTCCGCGGGGGGCAATCTACAATGAGCAGTTCTTC. Its protein product is CASSLPRGAIYNEQFF.

This clone was found a few times. This chain links TRBV7-9 with TRBJ2-2; a possible D gene is TRBD1 (5 bases). This CDR3 is built from 15 residues. CDR1 is SEHNR and CDR2 is FQNEAQ in the germline V gene (reference sequence). V was pared by 4 bases and J by 3 bases, with 12 bases between. The chain's CDR3 is CASSYLVGHTGELFF. In nucleotides, the CDR3 is TGTGCCAGCAGCTACCTCGTGGGGCACACCGGGGAGCTGTTTTTT.

There are a few counts of this clone. The J gene is TRBJ1-4, the V gene TRBV2, with D possibly being TRBD1 (6 bases). Trimming cost V 2 bases and J 2 bases, with 6 bases left between them. Germline CDR1 is SNHLY and CDR2 is FYNNEI. The CDR3 length is 14 residues. The CDR3 DNA follows: TGTGCCAGCAGTGAACAGGGGACTAATGAAAAACTGTTTTTT. This gives the protein CASSEQGTNEKLFF.

CDR3 DNA sequence: TGCGCCAGCAGCCGACAGGGGGCGGGAGCAGATACGCAGTATTTT. It codes for CASSRQGAGADTQYF. The chain is built from TRBV5-1 and TRBJ2-3, with 10 bases fitting TRBD1. Germline V gene data show CDR1 as SGHRS and CDR2 as YFSETQ. J gave up 4 bases and V 4 bases, and 6 bases lay outside the gene matches. This CDR3 spans 15 amino acids.

The V gene is TRBV30, the J gene TRBJ1-1, with 12 positions matching TRBD1. The germline V gene encodes CDR1 GTSNPN and CDR2 SVGIG (reference sequence). V was clipped by 2 bases and J by 11 bases; unmatched bases: 15. The CDR3 has 16 residues. CDR3 coding DNA: TGTGCCTGGAGTACTCTCCCGGGACAGGGGGCTTGGGGGGCTTTCTTT. Encoded protein: CAWSTLPGQGAWGAFF.

This chain joins TRBV2 and TRBJ2-5; D uncertain. From germline, CDR1 is SNHLY and CDR2 FYNNEI. The CDR3 loop spans 15 amino acids. Trimming pared 0 bases from V and 2 bases from J, leaving 10 bases between. In nucleotides, the CDR3 is TGTGCCAGCAGTGAAGCGCTTTTCACGCAAGAGACCCAGTACTTC. Its translation is CASSEALFTQETQYF.

The chain combines TRBV2 with TRBJ2-7; weak D call: TRBD1 (5 bases). V lost 10 bases, J lost 0 bases, and 13 bases lay in between. This CDR3 has 13 residues. The germline V gene has CDR1 SNHLY and CDR2 FYNNEI. The CDR3 bases are TGTGCCAACATGCAGGGCAGCTCCTACGAGCAGTACTTC. Translating it yields CANMQGSSYEQYF.

This clone was found once. The rearrangement links TRBV5-6 to TRBJ2-7, with TRBD1 matching 10 bases. Looked up from germline, CDR1 is SGHDT and CDR2 is YYEEEE. The V segment lost 4 bases and the J segment 3 bases; nucleotides outside the gene matches: 7. There are 15 residues in the CDR3. Here the CDR3 DNA reads TGTGCCAGCAGCCCGGTGGGACAGGGGAGCTACGAGCAGTACTTC. The encoded protein is CASSPVGQGSYEQYF.

The rearrangement uses TRBV28 and TRBJ2-1; 9 nucleotides agree with TRBD2. The CDR3 length is 16 residues. CDR1 is MDHEN, CDR2 SYDVKM, per germline. J lost 9 bases, V lost 2 bases, and 11 bases had no gene match. Written as DNA, the CDR3 is TGTGCCAGCAGTTTAAGGATGGCGGGGGGGCCGTGTGAGCAGTTCTTC. Amino acid sequence: CASSLRMAGGPCEQFF.

The J gene is TRBJ1-2, the V gene TRBV27; 8 positions match TRBD1. The CDR3 has 18 amino acids. From germline, CDR1 is MNHEY and CDR2 SMNVEV (reference sequence). After removal of 6 bases from V and 4 bases from J, the junction contained 19 bases not matched to a gene. This chain's CDR3 is CASSRGADRGSFGYGYTF. The CDR3 nucleotides read TGTGCCAGCAGCCGGGGAGCTGACAGGGGCTCCTTTGGCTATGGCTACACCTTC.

This clone was detected once. The genes are TRBV2 and TRBJ1-2; D call uncertain. This CDR3 has 14 residues. Germline CDR1 reads SNHLY; CDR2 reads FYNNEI. Trimming stripped 1 base from V and 3 bases from J, with 9 bases between. The CDR3 coding sequence is TGTGCCAGCAGTGAAGGAGAGGGCGACTATGGCTACACCTTC. This encodes CASSEGEGDYGYTF.

Here the CDR3 reads CASSDRGRGTGELFF. For the CDR3, the DNA is TGTGCCAGTAGCGACAGGGGAAGAGGCACCGGGGAGCTGTTTTTT. This chain connects TRBV19 to TRBJ2-2; 8 bases fit TRBD1. The V gene end was trimmed by 6 bases and the J gene end by 4 bases; junction bases not matched to a gene: 7. Germline V gene lookup returns CDR1 LNHDA and CDR2 SQIVND (reference sequence). This CDR3 region has 15 residues. Full variable domain (rest looked up from reference TRBV19 and TRBJ2-2): DGGITQSPKYLFRKEGQNVTLSCEQNLNHDAMYWYRQDPGQGLRLIYYSQIVNDFQKGDIAEGYSVSREKKESFPLTVTSAQKNPTAFYLCASSDRGRGTGELFFGEGSRLTVL.

The rearrangement joins TRBV19 to TRBJ2-7; a weak D match, TRBD2 (5 bases). CDR1 LNHDA and CDR2 SQIVND come from the germline V gene (reference sequence). Trimming removed 3 bases at V and 4 bases at J, with 10 bases between. This CDR3 region has 13 residues. The CDR3 nucleotides read TGTGCCAGTAGTATGGGCGGACTGTACGAGCAGTACTTC. Its translation is CASSMGGLYEQYF.

The rearrangement links TRBV7-2 to TRBJ1-3; D is ambiguous. Germline CDR1 reads SGHTA; CDR2 reads FQGNSA. CDR3 length: 14 residues. V lost 1 base to trimming and J lost 1 base, with 5 bases between them. CDR3 sequence (DNA): TGTGCCAGCAGCTTAGAATCTTCTGGAAACACCATATATTTT. Encoded protein: CASSLESSGNTIYF.

The chain uses TRBV28 and TRBJ1-2, with a possible D match to TRBD1 (5 bases). The V and J ends lost 2 bases and 8 bases respectively, with 15 bases between them. The CDR3 is made up of 14 amino acids. Germline lookup yields CDR1 MDHEN and CDR2 SYDVKM. The chain's CDR3 is CASSLSQGLGGYTF. CDR3 nucleotides: TGTGCCAGCAGTTTAAGTCAGGGCCTGGGAGGCTACACCTTC.

This sequence joins TRBV11-3 and TRBJ2-3; D possibly matches TRBD1 or TRBD2 (6 bases each). CDR1 is SGHNT and CDR2 is YENEEA in the germline V gene. The V and J ends lost 3 bases and 1 base respectively, with 11 bases between them. This CDR3 is built from 15 residues. The CDR3 here is CASSFTGARTDTQYF. The CDR3 region has the DNA TGTGCCAGCAGCTTTACGGGGGCCCGCACAGATACGCAGTATTTT.

The V and J genes are TRBV5-1 and TRBJ2-7, with 10 nucleotides matching TRBD1. CDR3 length equals 15 residues. The germline V gene has CDR1 SGHRS and CDR2 YFSETQ. J was trimmed by 3 bases and V by 0 bases; bases with no gene match: 3. The CDR3 loop reads CASSLEGTGDYEQYF. The CDR3 DNA follows: TGCGCCAGCAGCTTGGAGGGGACAGGGGACTACGAGCAGTACTTC. Drawing the rest from reference TRBV5-1 and TRBJ2-7, the complete variable domain is KAGVTQTPRYLIKTRGQQVTLSCSPISGHRSVSWYQQTPGQGLQFLFEYFSETQRNKGNFPGRFSGRQFSNSRSEMNVSTLELGDSALYLCASSLEGTGDYEQYFGPGTRLTVT.

This clone came up once. V and J are TRBV7-9 and TRBJ2-5, with a tentative D call TRBD1 (6 bases). In germline, CDR1 is SEHNR, CDR2 FQNEAQ (reference sequence). The germline V and J ends were trimmed by 5 bases and 4 bases, with 20 bases remaining between them. This CDR3 contains 16 residues. The CDR3 sequence is CASSQGMGPFVETQYF. The CDR3 bases are TGTGCCAGCAGCCAGGGGATGGGGCCGTTCGTAGAGACCCAGTACTTC.